This is a list of T cell receptor beta chains from one sample in a study of cytomegalovirus exposure and HLA in healthy donors. Measured with immunoSEQ multiplex PCR; TCRdb has only the in-frame clones, and not every one. This sample carries approximately 170,000 clones, around 62% of them seen once, and the ten largest clones take around 2.9%. The sequenced sample was PBMCs. The receptors were gathered from a man between 35 and 55 years old in good health and CMV-seronegative. CDR3s include the opening cysteine and the closing phenylalanine or tryptophan. The D gene is left open where the match is weak. Part of the rows lack a size; the others show once, few, many or a class for expanded clones.

>NA|NA|TRBV7-8|TRBJ1-6
TGTGCCAGCAGCCGTTCTAACACAGGGAGAATATCCTATAATTCACCCCTCCACTTT
CASSRSNTGRISYNSPLHF
>NA|NA|TRBV7-9|TRBJ2-1
TGTTCCAGCAGCACCACTTTCGATGAGCAGTTCTTC
CSSSTTFDEQFF
>TRBD2|NA|TRBV29-1|TRBJ2-1
TGCAGCGTTGTCTTCCTGACTAGCGGGACCCTCAATGAGCAGTTCTTC
CSVVFLTSGTLNEQFF
>NA|few|TRBV5-5|TRBJ1-1
TGTGCCAGCTCGCTCGGGGTAATGAACACTGAAGCTTTCTTT
CASSLGVMNTEAFF
>NA|NA|TRBV27|TRBJ1-4
TGTGCCAGCAGTTTTCGAGCTAATGAAAAACTGTTTTTT
CASSFRANEKLFF
>NA|NA|TRBV6-1|TRBJ2-3
TGTGCCAGCAGCGGGGGAGCAGATACGCAGTATTTT
CASSGGADTQYF
>NA|NA|TRBV19|TRBJ2-7
TGTGCCAGTAGTGGCCGAGGTAGTTTAAGCTACGAGCAGTACTTC
CASSGRGSLSYEQYF
>NA|NA|TRBV7-8|TRBJ1-3
TGTGCCAGCAGCTTATTTGGTCGGGTCTCTGGAAACACCATATATTTT
CASSLFGRVSGNTIYF
>TRBD1|NA|TRBV7-9|TRBJ1-4
TGTGCCAGCAGCTCGACAGGGGAAGGACATGAAAAACTGTTTTTT
CASSSTGEGHEKLFF
>NA|NA|TRBV15|TRBJ2-2
TGTGCCACCAGCAGAGATGTTGTAGGGGGTGGCACCGGGGAGCTGTTTTTT
CATSRDVVGGGTGELFF
>NA|NA|TRBV9|TRBJ2-2
TGTGCCAGCAGCCCGGGGAACACCGGGGAGCTGTTTTTT
CASSPGNTGELFF
>NA|NA|TRBV30|TRBJ2-5
TGTGCCTGTTCTCAGCGGGCCGGACAAGAGACCCAGTACTTC
CACSQRAGQETQYF
>NA|NA|TRBV19|TRBJ1-2
TGTGCCAGTAGTAAGGGCCCATCCGGTGGGGAGGGCTATGGCTACACCTTC
CASSKGPSGGEGYGYTF
>TRBD1|NA|TRBV6-1|TRBJ2-7
TGTGCCAGCAGCGGTGGACAGGGGCCCTCCTACGAGCAGTACTTC
CASSGGQGPSYEQYF
>NA|NA|TRBV14|TRBJ1-4
TGTGCCAGCAGCCAAACCGGGACACGGACTGAAAAACTGTTTTTT
CASSQTGTRTEKLFF
>NA|NA|TRBV5-4|TRBJ2-1
TGTGCCAGCAGCTTATTCCCAGATGAGCAGTTCTTC
CASSLFPDEQFF
>TRBD1|NA|TRBV9|TRBJ2-2
TGTGCCAGCAGCGACCCTCGGGACAGGGAAAGGGGCGGGGAGCTGTTTTTT
CASSDPRDRERGGELFF
>TRBD1|NA|TRBV5-6|TRBJ2-7
TGTGCCAGCAGACATCAGGGGGCCCCCAGCTCCTACGAGCAGTACTTC
CASRHQGAPSSYEQYF
>NA|NA|TRBV5-6|TRBJ1-1
TGTGCCAGCACCTTGGGGTTGCCCGGGGATGTGACTGAAGCTTTCTTT
CASTLGLPGDVTEAFF
>NA|NA|TRBV7-9|TRBJ1-2
TGTGCCAGCAGATCCGGGATAGGCAGCGGATCTTATGGCTACACCTTC
CASRSGIGSGSYGYTF